Shown below are 21 T cell receptor beta chains from a single sample sequenced in a study of a mutant IDH1 vaccine in newly diagnosed glioma. Generated by immunoSEQ multiplex PCR, the TCRdb table keeps only in-frame clones and is missing some. This sample yields some 23,000 clones, of which under 80% are seen a single time; roughly 9.6% belongs to the top ten. Stated time point: week 11, during vaccination. One vaccine dose held 300 ug of mutant IDH1 20-mer peptide and came with topical imiquimod. These TCRs are of unknown antigen specificity. The source material was peripheral blood mononuclear cells (PBMCs), sampled from a glioma patient whose treatment included an IDH1 peptide vaccine. The receptor set was obtained from a man in his late teens or twenties with glioma. Some clones in this sample may be carry-over from other donors' samples.

The chain combines TRBV5-4 with TRBJ1-1; no firm D call. The CDR3 is 11 residues long. Germline V gene lookup returns CDR1 SGHNT and CDR2 YYREEE (reference sequence). The V end was cut by 0 bases, the J end by 5 bases, with 2 bases between. The CDR3 region is CASSLGTEAFF. CDR3 in DNA: TGTGCCAGCAGCTTGGGAACTGAAGCTTTCTTT.

The rearrangement joins TRBV4-2 to TRBJ1-1; TRBD1 matches at 7 bases. The CDR3 runs to 13 residues. The V gene end was trimmed by 2 bases and the J gene end by 8 bases; junction bases not matched to a gene: 5. The V gene's germline CDR1 is LGHNA and CDR2 YNFKEQ. CDR3 protein: CASSQFRDSEAFF. In nucleotides, the CDR3 is TGTGCCAGCAGCCAATTCCGGGACAGCGAAGCTTTCTTT.

The rearrangement links TRBV5-1 to TRBJ1-4; 10 nucleotides agree with TRBD1. V lost 4 bases and J lost 5; bases outside the gene matches: 5. Germline V gene lookup returns CDR1 SGHRS and CDR2 YFSETQ. The CDR3 sequence is 15 residues long. The CDR3 DNA reads as TGCGCCAGCAGCCCTGTGGGACAGGGGAATGAAAAACTGTTTTTT. Encoded protein: CASSPVGQGNEKLFF.

In its sample, this clone was seen a few times. The J gene is TRBJ1-1, the V gene TRBV9, with TRBD1 matching over 9 bases. The CDR3 length is 14 residues. CDR1 and CDR2 (germline): SGDLS, YYNGEE. Trimming at V came to 4 bases and at J to 4 bases, leaving 5 bases not matched to a gene. CDR3 nucleotides: TGTGCCAGCAGCATACAGGGGGCGAGCACTGAAGCTTTCTTT. Translated: CASSIQGASTEAFF.

The chain uses TRBV2 and TRBJ2-7, with 11 bases fitting TRBD2. Germline-derived CDR1 and CDR2 are SNHLY and FYNNEI. Trimming cost V 8 bases and J 4 bases; bases outside gene matches: 7. CDR3 length: 14 residues. The CDR3, as DNA: TGTGCCAGCGGTACTAGCGGGAGCATATACGAGCAGTACTTC. It translates to CASGTSGSIYEQYF.

V usage is TRBV18 and J usage is TRBJ1-2; D is ambiguous. V lost 3 bases, J lost 0 bases, and 8 bases lay in between. Germline-derived CDR1 and CDR2 are KGHSH and LQKENI. The CDR3 spans 14 residues. CDR3 in DNA: TGTGCCAGCTCACCGACCCGTACTAACTATGGCTACACCTTC. Translated, it gives CASSPTRTNYGYTF.

The chain combines TRBV11-3 with TRBJ1-1, with D possibly matching TRBD1 (5 bases). With 4 bases removed from V and 4 bases from J, the gap between germline ends came to 10 bases. The germline gives CDR1 SGHNT, CDR2 YENEEA. The CDR3 has 13 residues. This chain's CDR3 is CASSSDQGTEAFF. The DNA for the CDR3 is TGTGCCAGCAGCTCTGACCAGGGCACTGAAGCTTTCTTT.

This clone showed up just once. The chain links TRBV13 to TRBJ2-2; no firm D call. There are 14 residues in the CDR3. V was cut by 4 bases and J by 1 base, with 7 bases left in between. The germline CDR1 and CDR2 sequences are PRHDT and FYEKMQ (reference sequence). DNA of the CDR3: TGTGCCAGCAGCTCCCAAAGGAACACCGGGGAGCTGTTTTTT. It codes for CASSSQRNTGELFF.

This chain joins TRBV6-4 and TRBJ2-2, with D uncertain. Germline V gene lookup returns CDR1 MRHNA and CDR2 SNTAGT. The CDR3 loop spans 13 amino acids. V shed 2 bases and J shed 3 bases, with 4 bases lying between them. This CDR3 reads CASSDRDTGELFF. DNA for the CDR3: TGTGCCAGCAGTGACAGGGACACCGGGGAGCTGTTTTTT.

The chain carries TRBV6-6 and TRBJ1-2; 8 bases fit TRBD1. The CDR3 has 14 amino acids. Germline CDR1 and CDR2: MNHNY and SVGAGI (reference sequence). The ends lost 5 bases at V and 3 bases at J; junction bases unmatched: 5. CDR3 sequence reads: CASSPTGGDYGYTF. CDR3 DNA: TGTGCCAGCAGTCCAACAGGGGGGGACTATGGCTACACCTTC.

This clone appeared a single time. The V and J genes are TRBV28 and TRBJ2-5; tentative D call: TRBD1 (6 bases). The V end lost 0 bases, the J end lost 2 bases, and 7 bases lay between the germline ends. Germline V gives CDR1 MDHEN, CDR2 SYDVKM. This CDR3 has 14 amino acids. CDR3 nucleotide sequence: TGTGCCAGCAGTTTATGGGGGGCACAAGAGACCCAGTACTTC. Its translation is CASSLWGAQETQYF.

The chain's CDR3 is CSVVTASYEQYF. CDR3 nucleotide sequence: TGCAGCGTTGTAACTGCAAGCTACGAGCAGTACTTC. The chain joins TRBV29-1 to TRBJ2-7; no clear D. Per germline, CDR1 SQVTM and CDR2 ANQGSEA. The CDR3 spans 12 residues. Trimming removed 4 bases from V and 3 bases from J, with 10 bases in between.

The chain recombines TRBV6-5 with TRBJ1-2, with 7 bases that match TRBD1. The trim removed 6 bases at V and 5 bases at J, leaving 9 bases unmatched. This CDR3 spans 14 amino acids. Germline V gives CDR1 MNHEY, CDR2 SVGAGI. The CDR3 DNA sequence: TGTGCCAGCAGCCTCACCGGGACAGCGTATGGCTACACCTTC. Protein: CASSLTGTAYGYTF.

There are a few counts of this clone. The chain carries TRBV9 and TRBJ1-1; D is undetermined. The CDR3 spans 14 residues. Germline values: CDR1 SGDLS, CDR2 YYNGEE. Trimming shortened V by 2 bases and J by 1 base, and 9 bases separated the two germline ends. The CDR3 nucleotides are TGTGCCAGCAGCGTCCAGTCCGGGAACACTGAAGCTTTCTTT. It is translated as CASSVQSGNTEAFF.

The chain joins TRBV27 to TRBJ1-2; tentatively, D is TRBD1 (6 bases). The CDR3 runs to 14 residues. Trimming took off 3 bases at V and 2 bases at J, with 10 bases between the two ends. The germline CDR1 and CDR2 sequences are MNHEY and SMNVEV (reference sequence). Here the CDR3 reads CASSFRGRNYGYTF. The DNA for the CDR3 is TGTGCCAGCAGTTTTCGGGGGCGCAACTATGGCTACACCTTC.

In this sample, this clone turned up a few times. The V and J genes are TRBV11-1 and TRBJ2-7; 7 bases line up with TRBD2. V was clipped by 3 bases and J by 0 bases; unmatched bases: 2. CDR3 size: 14 residues. Germline assignment: CDR1 SGHAT and CDR2 FQDESV (reference sequence). The CDR3 sequence: CASSLAGVSYEQYF. As DNA, the CDR3 is TGTGCCAGCAGCTTGGCGGGGGTCTCCTACGAGCAGTACTTC.

This chain connects TRBV6-1 to TRBJ1-4; D might be TRBD1 (5 bases). Trimming stripped 8 bases from V and 2 bases from J, with 15 bases between. This CDR3 has 15 residues. Germline V gene lookup returns CDR1 MNHNS and CDR2 SASEGT. The CDR3 is CASDLQGGTNEKLFF. The CDR3 DNA sequence: TGTGCCAGCGACCTTCAGGGAGGGACTAATGAAAAACTGTTTTTT.

This clone was detected a few times. The chain couples TRBV29-1 to TRBJ1-1; 10 bases are a match to TRBD1. CDR1 and CDR2 (germline): SQVTM, ANQGSEA. The V segment lost 6 bases and the J segment 5 bases; nucleotides outside the gene matches: 6. The CDR3 extends over 13 amino acids. DNA of the CDR3: TGCAGCGTGGTGACAGGGGGCGCGACTGAAGCTTTCTTT. This encodes CSVVTGGATEAFF.

This clone has just a few counts. The V and J genes are TRBV14 and TRBJ1-2, with D possibly matching TRBD1 (5 bases). V was pared by 4 bases and J by 4 bases, with 19 bases between. Germline CDR1 is SGHDN and CDR2 is FVKESK. This CDR3 has 16 amino acids. CDR3 nucleotides: TGTGCCAGCAGCCGCAACCTCCGACAAGGGGCCTATGGCTACACCTTC. Residues: CASSRNLRQGAYGYTF.

The rearrangement joins TRBV7-2 to TRBJ2-7; D unresolved. Trimming shortened V by 1 base and J by 2 bases, and 9 bases separated the two germline ends. The CDR3 runs 14 residues. Germline V gene lookup returns CDR1 SGHTA and CDR2 FQGNSA. CDR3: CASSLGSVAYEQYF. The DNA for the CDR3 is TGTGCCAGCAGCTTAGGGTCCGTGGCCTACGAGCAGTACTTC. The full variable domain, rest sourced from reference TRBV7-2 and TRBJ2-7, is GAGVSQSPSNKVTEKGKDVELRCDPISGHTALYWYRQSLGQGLEFLIYFQGNSAPDKSGLPSDRFSAERTGGSVSTLTIQRTQQEDSAVYLCASSLGSVAYEQYFGPGTRLTVT.

The V and J genes are TRBV30 and TRBJ1-5; D is unresolved. This CDR3 contains 14 residues. V lost 5 bases and J 3 bases, leaving 14 bases between the germline ends. Germline loops: CDR1 GTSNPN, CDR2 SVGIG (reference sequence). The CDR3 sequence is CAWGHQVNNQPQHF. CDR3 in DNA: TGTGCCTGGGGTCATCAGGTCAACAATCAGCCCCAGCATTTT.